These 2 T cell receptor beta chains were all obtained from the same sample, sequenced in a study of T cell repertoires in cytomegalovirus infection. From the reads, TCRdb called clonotypes with MiXCR, one entry per CDR3 protein. The data contain about 770,000 distinct CDR3 sequences, 25% to 35% of them singletons. No antigen has been identified for these receptors. The specimen was cultured CD8+ T cells from PBMCs, collected from culture after CMV antigen stimulation. The receptors were sampled from a human donor in good health (CMV status not recorded). Some clones in this sample may be carry-over from other donors' samples.

Note on this clonotype: A much larger clone lies one base from this, so it may be a read error. V gene TRBV7-6 combines with J gene TRBJ2-2; 7 nucleotides align to TRBD1. CDR3 size: 15 residues. CDR1 SGHVS and CDR2 FNYEAQ come from the germline V gene. CDR3: CASVPGTDFTGKLFF. The CDR3 DNA follows: TGTGCTAGCGTTCCCGGGACAGACTTCACCGGGAAGCTGTTTTTT. Full variable domain (missing parts from reference TRBV7-6 and TRBJ2-2): GAGVSQSPRYKVTKRGQDVALRCDPISGHVSLYWYRQALGQGPEFLTYFNYEAQQDKSGLPNDRFSAERPEGSISTLTIQRTEQRDSAMYRCASVPGTDFTGKLFFGEGSRLTVL.

The V call is TRBV12-5, the J call TRBJ1-1, with D tentatively TRBD1 (5 bases). The CDR3 sequence is 15 residues long. Germline V gives CDR1 LGHNT, CDR2 FRNRAP. The V end was cut by 1 base, the J end by 4 bases, with 13 bases between. CDR3 loop: CASGLAIGEGTEAFF. DNA of the CDR3: TGTGCTAGTGGTTTGGCGATAGGGGAAGGCACTGAAGCTTTCTTT. The full variable domain, in which reference TRBV12-5 and TRBJ1-1 provide the parts outside the CDR3, is DARVTQTPRHKVTEMGQEVTMRCQPILGHNTVFWYRQTMMQGLELLAYFRNRAPLDDSGMPKDRFSAEMPDATLATLKIQPSEPRDSAVYFCASGLAIGEGTEAFFGQGTRLTVV.